This TCR beta chain comes out of a study of blood T cell repertoires in COVID-19. At the level of the study: The United States, Italy and Spain provided the acute and convalescent COVID-19 samples. T cells, B-cell-depleted T cells, or PBMCs provided the cDNA or gDNA that served as material.

In the original workflow: Researchers report that nucleated cell counts were estimated from reference gene primer amplification. TCRdb's copy holds only in-frame clones and misses some; the assay was immunoSEQ multiplex PCR. That table supplies the V and J calls and clone size; D and trimming were determined from the DNA. The table shows 150,000 or so clones, with 80% to 85% occurring only once. Regarding this clone: Additional DNA sequences in this sample encode the identical CDR3.

CDR1 is MNHEY, CDR2 SVGAGI, per germline. V dropped 3 bases and J dropped 2; count of bases not matched to a gene: 1. The CDR3 consists of 15 residues. This rearrangement joins TRBV6-5 to TRBJ1-5; TRBD1 matches at 10 bases. The sample comprised peripheral blood. This TCR was recovered from an older woman with acute or convalescent COVID-19. CDR3 sequence reads: CASSYGTGGNQPQHF. The DNA of the CDR3 is TGTGCCAGCAGTTATGGGACAGGGGGCAATCAGCCCCAGCATTTT.